This TCR beta chain emerged from a study of CD8+ T cells in alopecia areata. Turning to the study itself: It was 6 to 18 months of tofacitinib, and then there were 6 months off drug. Broader study findings: Among the cells sequenced in scalp samples are also the resident alphabeta T cells of normal skin.

Sorting of PBMCs yielded the CD4+ and CD8+ T cells. CDR1 is SGDLS, CDR2 YYNGEE, per germline. CDR3 length: 16 residues. After removal of 4 bases from V and 0 bases from J, the junction contained 9 bases not matched to a gene. Reverse transcribed after extraction, RNA yielded cDNA as the sequencing template. Generated by immunoSEQ multiplex PCR, the TCRdb table keeps only in-frame clones and is missing some. The table shows about 130,000 clones, with around 49% occurring only once. Of note for this clone: Its specificity is not known.

The clonotype comes from a human donor with alopecia areata. V and J are TRBV9 and TRBJ2-7, with 8 bases matching TRBD1. This material consisted of CD8+ T cells sorted from blood, taken at week 0. The chain's CDR3 is CASSPTGEAASYEQYF. CDR3 bases: TGTGCCAGCAGCCCGACAGGGGAGGCCGCCTCCTACGAGCAGTACTTC.